This T cell receptor (beta chain) was recovered during a study of T cell repertoires in cytomegalovirus infection. Study at large: Well-studied HLA-B-restricted epitopes and recently identified HLA-C-restricted epitopes of CMV were both used in the study. Public TCR beta signatures indicated both CMV infection and matching HLA type. General study results and limits: HLA-C-restricted CMV clonotypes gave the most frequent clonotype in two of eight donors. The cumulative frequency of public TCR beta families distinguished individuals who carried CMV together with the relevant HLA.

TCRdb re-analysed the reads in MiXCR, keeping a single row per CDR3 protein. Among some 920,000 distinct CDR3 sequences listed, around 32% were seen once. This CDR3 spans 16 amino acids. CDR1 and CDR2 (germline): LGHNA, YSLEER. Trimming removed 1 base from V and 8 bases from J, with 20 bases in between. Details on this clonotype: Its antigen is undetermined.

Sequences were derived from cultured CD8+ T cells from PBMCs, sampled from culture after CMV antigen stimulation. The rearrangement uses TRBV4-3 and TRBJ1-2, with D possibly matching TRBD1 (5 bases). This clonotype originated in a human donor in good health (CMV status not recorded). Some clones in this sample may be carry-over from other donors' samples. In DNA form, the CDR3 reads TGCGCCAGCAGCCAAGTTCCAACCGGGACGGCTGACGGCTACACCTTC. Protein: CASSQVPTGTADGYTF.